The 14 T cell receptor beta chains presented below share a single source sample, sequenced in a study of beta chain features in type 1 diabetes. The study reverse transcribed the entire isolated RNA, so it sequenced expressed TCRB transcripts. Profiling relied on immunoSEQ multiplex PCR, and the TCRdb table lists in-frame clones only, not all of them. The repertoire holds about 620,000 clones, with around 15% as singletons. The sequencing input was naive CD4+ T cells from blood. These receptors were obtained from a man aged 18 to 30 in good health.

The chain is built from TRBV10-3 and TRBJ2-1; 14 bases fit TRBD2. The ends lost 6 bases at V and 10 bases at J; junction bases unmatched: 8. CDR3 length: 15 amino acids. The germline V gene has CDR1 ENHRY and CDR2 SYGVKD. CDR3 in DNA: TGTGCCATCAGACCCGGACTAGCGGGAGGCCAGGAGCAGTTCTTC. Translated: CAIRPGLAGGQEQFF.

Here the CDR3 reads CSVRGLYQETQYF. The DNA for the CDR3 is TGCAGCGTTCGGGGGCTGTACCAAGAGACCCAGTACTTC. The chain has TRBV29-1 and TRBJ2-5; D is tentatively TRBD1 or TRBD2 (6 bases each). The CDR3 has 13 amino acids. The V end was cut by 5 bases, the J end by 0 bases, with 10 bases between. Germline CDR1 reads SQVTM; CDR2 reads ANQGSEA.

This chain links TRBV10-3 with TRBJ1-6, with 10 bases aligning to TRBD1. The CDR3 extends over 15 amino acids. J was trimmed by 8 bases and V by 6 bases; bases with no gene match: 7. Germline lookup yields CDR1 ENHRY and CDR2 SYGVKD. The CDR3 sequence is CAIRKTGTGDSPLHF. The CDR3 DNA follows: TGTGCCATCAGGAAAACCGGGACAGGGGATTCACCCCTCCACTTT.

This clone occurred a few times. V gene TRBV25-1 combines with J gene TRBJ2-7, with 7 bases identical to TRBD2. The CDR3 is made up of 14 amino acids. The germline V gene encodes CDR1 MGHDK and CDR2 SYGVNS. Losses at the gene ends were 3 bases for V and 5 bases for J; bases not matched to a gene: 7. DNA of the CDR3: TGTGCCAGCAGTGATGGGGGAGGGCCAAACGAGCAGTACTTC. It translates to CASSDGGGPNEQYF.

The sample holds a few counts of this clone. The gene calls are TRBV11-3 and TRBJ2-3; maybe TRBD1 (7 bases). The CDR3 consists of 16 residues. The V gene's germline CDR1 is SGHNT and CDR2 YENEEA. Trimming took 4 bases from V and 5 from J, leaving 19 bases between them. CDR3 residues: CASSSSEEGARDTQYF. The CDR3 region has the DNA TGTGCCAGCAGCTCCTCGGAGGAGGGGGCACGAGATACGCAGTATTTT. Full variable domain (missing parts from reference TRBV11-3 and TRBJ2-3): EAGVVQSPRYKIIEKKQPVAFWCNPISGHNTLYWYLQNLGQGPELLIRYENEEAVDDSQLPKDRFSAERLKGVDSTLKIQPAELGDSAVYLCASSSSEEGARDTQYFGPGTRLTVL.

This clone has more than one count but fewer than ten. The chain recombines TRBV4-1 with TRBJ2-5; the match to TRBD1 covers 8 bases. With V trimmed by 5 bases and J by 1 base, 9 bases remained unmatched. Germline CDR1 reads MGHRA; CDR2 reads YSYEKL. The CDR3 length is 16 residues. CDR3 nucleotides: TGCGCCAGCAGCAAAGCCGGACAGGGATCCCAAGAGACCCAGTACTTC. This gives the protein CASSKAGQGSQETQYF.

As to this clone: The same CDR3 is also encoded by other DNA sequences in this sample. The rearrangement links TRBV18 to TRBJ2-5, with unresolved D. With 3 bases removed from V and 2 bases from J, the gap between germline ends came to 4 bases. This CDR3 has 12 residues. Germline assignment: CDR1 KGHSH and CDR2 LQKENI. Written as DNA, the CDR3 is TGTGCCAGCTCACCGCAGCAAGAGACCCAGTACTTC. Translated, it gives CASSPQQETQYF.

The V call is TRBV4-3, the J call TRBJ1-2; D gene ambiguous. The CDR3 sequence is 11 residues long. Deletions cut 0 bases from V and 8 bases from J, with 4 bases between. Germline lookup yields CDR1 LGHNA and CDR2 YSLEER. CDR3 residues: CASSQEGGYTF. CDR3 DNA sequence: TGCGCCAGCAGCCAAGAAGGAGGCTACACCTTC.

Only a few counts were recorded for this clone. The chain is built from TRBV7-3 and TRBJ2-3; possibly TRBD1 or TRBD2 for D (5 bases each). This CDR3 region has 14 residues. From germline, CDR1 is SGHTA and CDR2 FQGTGA. The V end lost 0 bases, the J end lost 5 bases, and 9 bases lay between the germline ends. The CDR3 DNA sequence: TGTGCCAGCAGCTTAACAACGAGGGGAGATACGCAGTATTTT. Amino acids: CASSLTTRGDTQYF.

This clone was observed a few times. For the CDR3, the DNA is TGTGCTAGTGGTTTGGAGGATCCGGGACAGGGGATTCCGAAGACCCAGTACTTC. Encoded protein: CASGLEDPGQGIPKTQYF. This rearrangement joins TRBV12-5 to TRBJ2-5; 10 bases match TRBD1. Germline CDR1 and CDR2: LGHNT and FRNRAP. Trimming at V came to 1 base and at J to 6 bases, leaving 14 bases not matched to a gene. The length of the CDR3 is 18 residues.

This clone occurred a few times. This rearrangement joins TRBV15 to TRBJ2-7; perhaps TRBD1 as D (5 bases). CDR1 is LNHNV, CDR2 YYDKDF, per germline (reference sequence). Trimming removed 5 bases from V and 0 bases from J, with 26 bases in between. The CDR3 length is 19 residues. CDR3 DNA: TGTGCCACCAGCTCCCCCCGGGCCCAGGTTCTGGGGCACTCCTACGAGCAGTACTTC. Amino acids: CATSSPRAQVLGHSYEQYF.

The table lists this clone with a few counts. The chain is built from TRBV5-1 and TRBJ2-3; 8 bases are a match to TRBD2. Trimming took 2 bases from V and 0 from J; bases not matched to a gene: 5. The CDR3 loop spans 16 amino acids. Germline lookup yields CDR1 SGHRS and CDR2 YFSETQ. In nucleotides, the CDR3 is TGCGCCAGCAGCTTATTAGCGGGGACTAGCACAGATACGCAGTATTTT. Translated, it gives CASSLLAGTSTDTQYF.

The V and J genes are TRBV9 and TRBJ2-7; TRBD2 matches at 8 bases. The CDR3 consists of 14 residues. Per germline, CDR1 SGDLS and CDR2 YYNGEE. V shed 2 bases and J 2 bases; nucleotides not matched to a gene: 3. In DNA, the CDR3 is TGTGCCAGCAGCGTCACTAGCGGAACCTACGAGCAGTACTTC. Translating it yields CASSVTSGTYEQYF. The full variable domain, completed using reference TRBV9 and TRBJ2-7, is DSGVTQTPKHLITATGQRVTLRCSPRSGDLSVYWYQQSLDQGLQFLIQYYNGEERAKGNILERFSAQQFPDLHSELNLSSLELGDSALYFCASSVTSGTYEQYFGPGTRLTVT.

This clone was seen only a few times. Other DNA sequences in the same sample also yield this CDR3. The chain recombines TRBV5-4 with TRBJ1-5; D is unclear. This CDR3 region has 12 residues. Germline V lookup: CDR1 SGHNT, CDR2 YYREEE (reference sequence). Deletions cut 4 bases from V and 6 bases from J, with 8 bases between. DNA of the CDR3: TGTGCCAGCAGCCTAAAGGGTCAGCCCCAGCATTTT. Protein sequence: CASSLKGQPQHF. The complete variable domain, with remaining parts taken from reference TRBV5-4 and TRBJ1-5, reads ETGVTQSPTHLIKTRGQQVTLRCSSQSGHNTVSWYQQALGQGPQFIFQYYREEENGRGNFPPRFSGLQFPNYSSELNVNALELDDSALYLCASSLKGQPQHFGDGTRLSIL.